This passage covers 28 T cell receptor beta chains from one sample sequenced in a study of blood T cell repertoires in COVID-19. TCRdb keeps only in-frame clones here, not all; method: immunoSEQ multiplex PCR. This sample has around 370,000 clones; about nine tenths occur once, and the top ten carry 7.3%. The sample taken for sequencing was peripheral blood. These receptors came from a woman between 70 and 85 years old with COVID-19, enrolled during active disease.

The rearrangement uses TRBV30 and TRBJ1-2, with a weak D call TRBD1 (6 bases). The V end was cut by 0 bases, the J end by 7 bases, with 15 bases between. CDR3 length: 14 amino acids. Germline V gene lookup returns CDR1 GTSNPN and CDR2 SVGIG (reference sequence). The CDR3 DNA is TGTGCCTGGAGTGTACCGGGGGGGGCGGCTGGCTACACCTTC. It codes for CAWSVPGGAAGYTF.

This chain uses TRBV5-4 with TRBJ2-7; D gene uncertain. This CDR3 is built from 11 residues. V lost 1 base and J lost 5, with 4 bases in between. CDR1 is SGHNT and CDR2 is YYREEE in the germline V gene (reference sequence). In nucleotides, the CDR3 is TGTGCCAGCAGCTTGTTCAACGAGCAGTACTTC. As protein: CASSLFNEQYF.

This clone is a singleton in its sample. J is TRBJ1-2 and V is TRBV30; D gene ambiguous. The germline V and J ends were trimmed by 3 bases and 5 bases, with 19 bases remaining between them. The germline CDR1 and CDR2 sequences are GTSNPN and SVGIG (reference sequence). This CDR3 has 15 residues. The CDR3 nucleotides read TGTGCCTGGAGGTACCGAGGCTCAGGACTATATGGCTACACCTTC. Translating it yields CAWRYRGSGLYGYTF.

The rearrangement uses TRBV7-3 and TRBJ2-2, with D unresolved. This CDR3 contains 14 residues. Per the germline V gene, CDR1 is SGHTA and CDR2 is FQGTGA. Trimming shortened V by 5 bases and J by 3 bases, and 10 bases separated the two germline ends. The CDR3 reads CASSQNPDTGELFF. Here the CDR3 DNA reads TGTGCCAGCAGCCAAAACCCGGACACCGGGGAGCTGTTTTTT.

The chain has TRBV5-6 and TRBJ1-2, with 9 bases fitting TRBD1. Germline CDR1 reads SGHDT; CDR2 reads YYEEEE. The CDR3 has 14 residues. The junction had 9 bases not matched to a gene; V was cut back by 4 bases and J by 8 bases. CDR3 in DNA: TGTGCCAGCAGCACCGGGACAGGGATGTCCGGCTACACCTTC. It is translated as CASSTGTGMSGYTF.

The gene calls are TRBV9 and TRBJ2-5; TRBD1 agrees at 7 bases. The length of the CDR3 is 15 residues. The trim removed 0 bases at V and 3 bases at J, leaving 5 bases unmatched. Germline loops: CDR1 SGDLS, CDR2 YYNGEE. CDR3 nucleotide sequence: TGTGCCAGCAGCGTAGGAGGGGGCTTGGAAGAGACCCAGTACTTC. Translated: CASSVGGGLEETQYF.

This clone came up a few times. The rearrangement joins TRBV2 to TRBJ1-5, with no clear D. The germline V and J ends were trimmed by 0 bases and 7 bases, with 13 bases remaining between them. The CDR3 contains 15 residues. Germline V gene lookup returns CDR1 SNHLY and CDR2 FYNNEI. CDR3 bases: TGTGCCAGCAGTGAAGCGGGCAGTTCAGCACAGCCCCAGCATTTT. It codes for CASSEAGSSAQPQHF.

The rearrangement uses TRBV12-3 or TRBV12-4 and TRBJ2-1; TRBD1 might be the D (5 bases). Trimming took off 4 bases at V and 10 bases at J, with 14 bases between the two ends. CDR3 length: 13 residues. The CDR3 coding sequence is TGTGCCAGCAGTTCGACGACCCGGACAGAGCAGTTCTTC. It is translated as CASSSTTRTEQFF.

V gene TRBV6-2 or TRBV6-3 combines with J gene TRBJ1-6; D is perhaps TRBD1 (5 bases). Germline CDR1 MNHEY, CDR2 SVGEGT. The CDR3 extends over 15 amino acids. V gave up 6 bases and J gave up 9 bases, with 18 bases separating them. The CDR3 nucleotides read TGTGCCAGCAGGCCTGCGGGACCCGATATTTCACCCCTCCACTTT. Translating it yields CASRPAGPDISPLHF.

This chain links TRBV19 with TRBJ2-3; D possibly corresponds to TRBD1 (6 bases). This CDR3 region has 15 residues. Germline V lookup: CDR1 LNHDA, CDR2 SQIVND (reference sequence). V was cut by 4 bases and J by 2 bases, with 13 bases left in between. Here the CDR3 reads CASSSRGTITDTQYF. DNA for the CDR3: TGTGCCAGTAGTAGCAGGGGAACGATCACAGATACGCAGTATTTT. Looking up the rest from reference TRBV19 and TRBJ2-3 gives the full variable domain: DGGITQSPKYLFRKEGQNVTLSCEQNLNHDAMYWYRQDPGQGLRLIYYSQIVNDFQKGDIAEGYSVSREKKESFPLTVTSAQKNPTAFYLCASSSRGTITDTQYFGPGTRLTVL.

The J gene is TRBJ2-7, the V gene TRBV7-9; weak D call: TRBD1 (6 bases). The V end was cut by 1 base, the J end by 3 bases, with 13 bases between. This CDR3 contains 15 residues. Per germline, CDR1 SEHNR and CDR2 FQNEAQ (reference sequence). The DNA for the CDR3 is TGTGCCAGCAGCTTAGAGGCAGGGGTGGGCTACGAGCAGTACTTC. Its protein product is CASSLEAGVGYEQYF.

The chain recombines TRBV7-2 with TRBJ2-3; 10 bases are a match to TRBD2. The CDR3 covers 16 residues. Germline V gene data show CDR1 as SGHTA and CDR2 as FQGNSA. The V segment lost 2 bases and the J segment 4 bases; nucleotides outside the gene matches: 6. The CDR3 sequence: CASSLFGTSVADTQYF. The DNA of the CDR3 is TGTGCCAGCAGCTTATTTGGGACTAGCGTGGCAGATACGCAGTATTTT.

This chain uses TRBV10-3 with TRBJ1-3; D gene ambiguous. CDR1 ENHRY and CDR2 SYGVKD come from the germline V gene. Trimming pared 6 bases from V and 0 bases from J, leaving 12 bases between. CDR3 size: 15 residues. The CDR3 DNA reads TGTGCCATCAGGGGCGACGGAGGCTCTGGAAACACCATATATTTT. It specifies CAIRGDGGSGNTIYF.

This clone was found once. The chain is built from TRBV10-3 and TRBJ1-1; D may be TRBD1 (5 bases). V was pared by 6 bases and J by 1 base, with 9 bases between. Germline CDR1 is ENHRY and CDR2 is SYGVKD. This CDR3 is built from 13 residues. Here the CDR3 DNA reads TGTGCCATCAGAGAACAGGAGAACACTGAAGCTTTCTTT. Translating it yields CAIREQENTEAFF.

The chain carries TRBV11-2 and TRBJ1-5; D might be TRBD1 (5 bases). Germline V gives CDR1 SGHAT, CDR2 FQNNGV. V was cut by 1 base and J by 5 bases, with 9 bases left in between. The CDR3 covers 14 residues. CDR3 nucleotides: TGTGCCAGCAGCTTAGTCCAGGGCTATCAGCCCCAGCATTTT. Its translation is CASSLVQGYQPQHF.

The chain uses TRBV10-2 and TRBJ2-1, with 7 bases identical to TRBD2. This CDR3 spans 14 amino acids. V dropped 0 bases and J dropped 8; count of bases not matched to a gene: 4. From germline, CDR1 is WSHSY and CDR2 SAAADI. The CDR3 nucleotides are TGCGCCAGCAGTGAGTCGGGAGGGTTAGATGAGCAGTTCTTC. Protein: CASSESGGLDEQFF.

The rearrangement uses TRBV30 and TRBJ2-1; 7 bases are a match to TRBD2. The junction had 5 bases not matched to a gene; V was cut back by 0 bases and J by 6 bases. Germline V gene sequence: CDR1 GTSNPN, CDR2 SVGIG (reference sequence). The CDR3 contains 14 residues. Here the CDR3 reads CAWSVSGAVNEQFF. Written as DNA, the CDR3 is TGTGCCTGGAGTGTGAGCGGGGCGGTCAATGAGCAGTTCTTC.

J is TRBJ2-7 and V is TRBV7-6, with D perhaps TRBD2 (6 bases). V was cut by 2 bases and J by 4 bases, with 9 bases left in between. CDR3 length equals 13 residues. Germline CDR1 reads SGHVS; CDR2 reads FNYEAQ. The DNA of the CDR3 is TGTGCCAGCAGCTTACAGGAGGGGTACGAGCAGTACTTC. Residues: CASSLQEGYEQYF. The full variable domain, completed using reference TRBV7-6 and TRBJ2-7, is GAGVSQSPRYKVTKRGQDVALRCDPISGHVSLYWYRQALGQGPEFLTYFNYEAQQDKSGLPNDRFSAERPEGSISTLTIQRTEQRDSAMYRCASSLQEGYEQYFGPGTRLTVT.

V gene TRBV19 combines with J gene TRBJ2-7; a possible D gene is TRBD2 (5 bases). CDR1 is LNHDA, CDR2 SQIVND, per germline (reference sequence). V lost 6 bases and J lost 5, with 17 bases in between. The CDR3 contains 14 residues. As DNA, the CDR3 is TGTGCCAGTAGCCTAAGGACTTCTACCGACGAGCAGTACTTC. It translates to CASSLRTSTDEQYF. Full variable domain (outside the CDR3, taken from reference TRBV19 and TRBJ2-7): DGGITQSPKYLFRKEGQNVTLSCEQNLNHDAMYWYRQDPGQGLRLIYYSQIVNDFQKGDIAEGYSVSREKKESFPLTVTSAQKNPTAFYLCASSLRTSTDEQYFGPGTRLTVT.

This clone was counted a single time. J is TRBJ2-7 and V is TRBV10-1, with D possibly being TRBD2 (5 bases). The CDR3 runs 11 residues. Germline V gene data show CDR1 as WNHNN and CDR2 as SYGVQD (reference sequence). Trimming pared 2 bases from V and 7 bases from J, leaving 6 bases between. DNA for the CDR3: TGCGCCAGCAGTGAGGGGGAGGAGCAGTACTTC. Amino acids: CASSEGEEQYF.

This rearrangement joins TRBV11-2 to TRBJ2-5; D not resolved. Germline lookup yields CDR1 SGHAT and CDR2 FQNNGV. The CDR3 totals 13 residues. V shed 5 bases and J shed 2 bases, with 9 bases lying between them. The DNA for the CDR3 is TGTGCCAGCAGCCGAGAGCGACAAGAGACCCAGTACTTC. Its translation is CASSRERQETQYF.

The genes are TRBV10-1 and TRBJ2-7; possibly TRBD1 for D (5 bases). V was shortened by 3 bases and J by 1 base, with 13 bases between the two germline ends. From germline, CDR1 is WNHNN and CDR2 SYGVQD (reference sequence). The CDR3 extends over 15 amino acids. CDR3 coding DNA: TGCGCCAGCAGTGACCAGACAGTTTCATCCTACGAGCAGTACTTC. It encodes CASSDQTVSSYEQYF.

The chain employs TRBV18 and TRBJ2-7; D perhaps matches TRBD1 (5 bases). The CDR3 runs 12 residues. Germline-derived CDR1 and CDR2 are KGHSH and LQKENI. The V end was cut by 4 bases, the J end by 1 base, with 5 bases between. CDR3 bases: TGTGCCAGCTCACAGGGGTCCTACGAGCAGTACTTC. Amino acid sequence: CASSQGSYEQYF.

In regard to this clone: This sample includes further DNA sequences coding for the same CDR3. The V gene is TRBV5-6, the J gene TRBJ1-5, with D possibly being TRBD1 (6 bases). CDR3 length equals 14 residues. V dropped 5 bases and J dropped 1 base, with 10 bases sitting between them. CDR1 and CDR2 from the germline V gene are SGHDT and YYEEEE. The CDR3 loop is CASSLGGSNQPQHF. The CDR3 nucleotides are TGTGCCAGCAGTTTAGGGGGAAGCAATCAGCCCCAGCATTTT.

The V gene is TRBV7-9, the J gene TRBJ1-1; a possible D gene is TRBD1 (5 bases). Deletions cut 2 bases from V and 3 bases from J, with 7 bases between. Per the germline V gene, CDR1 is SEHNR and CDR2 is FQNEAQ (reference sequence). The CDR3 is 13 residues long. The CDR3 sequence is CASSLQGDTEAFF. The CDR3 DNA follows: TGTGCCAGCAGCTTACAGGGTGACACTGAAGCTTTCTTT.

The chain couples TRBV2 to TRBJ2-7; 7 bases fit TRBD1. Losses at the gene ends were 8 bases for V and 0 bases for J; bases not matched to a gene: 4. Germline CDR1 SNHLY, CDR2 FYNNEI. There are 13 residues in the CDR3. In nucleotides, the CDR3 is TGTGCCAGCCGTTGGGACAGCTCCTACGAGCAGTACTTC. Translating it yields CASRWDSSYEQYF.

The chain is built from TRBV24-1 and TRBJ2-1; maybe TRBD1 (6 bases). The V and J ends lost 2 bases and 6 bases respectively, with 13 bases between them. Germline V CDR1 and CDR2: KGHDR, SFDVKD. CDR3 length equals 15 residues. Here the CDR3 DNA reads TGTGCCACCAGTGATTCCGGGACATTCGGCAATGAGCAGTTCTTC. This codes for CATSDSGTFGNEQFF.

This chain joins TRBV4-1 and TRBJ2-1; possibly TRBD1 for D (9 bases). The V end was cut by 1 base, the J end by 10 bases, with 23 bases between. Germline CDR1 reads MGHRA; CDR2 reads YSYEKL. The CDR3 spans 17 residues. CDR3 DNA: TGCGCCAGCAGCCAAGGGCGGGACAGGGCTATAGCGGGGGAGCAGTTCTTC. This encodes CASSQGRDRAIAGEQFF.